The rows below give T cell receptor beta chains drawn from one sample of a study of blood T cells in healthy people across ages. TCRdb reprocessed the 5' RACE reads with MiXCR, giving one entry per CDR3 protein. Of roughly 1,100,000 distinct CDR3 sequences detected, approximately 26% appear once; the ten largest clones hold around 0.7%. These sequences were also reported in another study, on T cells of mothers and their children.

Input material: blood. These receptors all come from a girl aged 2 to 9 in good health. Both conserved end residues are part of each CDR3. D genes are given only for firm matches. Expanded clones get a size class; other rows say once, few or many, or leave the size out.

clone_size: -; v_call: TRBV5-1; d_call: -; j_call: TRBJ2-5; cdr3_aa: CASSLISVGETQYF; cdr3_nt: TGCGCCAGCAGCTTGATTTCTGTCGGAGAGACCCAGTACTTC
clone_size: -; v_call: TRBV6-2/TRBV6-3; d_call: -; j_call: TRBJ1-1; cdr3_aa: CASSYGLWPEVVNTEAFF; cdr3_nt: TGTGCCAGCAGTTACGGTTTATGGCCCGAGGTGGTGAACACTGAAGCTTTCTTT
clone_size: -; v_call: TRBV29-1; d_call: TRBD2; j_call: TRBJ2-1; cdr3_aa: CSVAGLAGGPSYNEQFF; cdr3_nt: TGCAGCGTTGCCGGTCTAGCGGGAGGGCCGTCCTACAATGAGCAGTTCTTC
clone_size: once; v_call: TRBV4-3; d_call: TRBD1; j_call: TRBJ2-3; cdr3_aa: CASSPTGGFDTDTQYF; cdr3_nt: TGCGCCAGCAGCCCAACAGGGGGTTTTGATACAGATACGCAGTATTTT
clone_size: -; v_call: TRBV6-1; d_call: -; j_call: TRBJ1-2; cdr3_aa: CASSEAGDYGYTF; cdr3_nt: TGTGCCAGCAGTGAAGCGGGAGATTATGGCTACACCTTC
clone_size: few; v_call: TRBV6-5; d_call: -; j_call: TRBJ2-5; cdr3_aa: CASARGETQYF; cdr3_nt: TGTGCCAGTGCGAGGGGGGAGACCCAGTACTTC
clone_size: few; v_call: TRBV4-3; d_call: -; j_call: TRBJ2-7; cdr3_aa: CASSLGGTPTREQYF; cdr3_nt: TGCGCCAGCAGCCTAGGTGGGACGCCAACTCGCGAGCAGTACTTC
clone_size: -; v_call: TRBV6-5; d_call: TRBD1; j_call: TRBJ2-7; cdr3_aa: CASSYQTGTGPNEQYF; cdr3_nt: TGTGCCAGCAGTTACCAAACCGGGACAGGGCCCAACGAGCAGTACTTC
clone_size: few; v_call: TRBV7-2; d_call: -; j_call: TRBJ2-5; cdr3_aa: CASSLLGSVRETQYF; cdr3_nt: TGTGCCAGCAGCTTACTAGGTAGCGTAAGAGAGACCCAGTACTTC
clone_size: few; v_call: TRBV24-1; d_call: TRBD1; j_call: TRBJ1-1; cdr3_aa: CATSDTGAGQNAEAFF; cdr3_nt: TGTGCCACCAGTGACACAGGGGCGGGTCAGAACGCTGAAGCTTTCTTT
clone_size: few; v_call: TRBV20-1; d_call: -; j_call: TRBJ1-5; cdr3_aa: CSARDSWGDLNQPQHF; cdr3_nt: TGCAGTGCTAGAGATAGCTGGGGGGACCTCAATCAGCCCCAGCATTTT
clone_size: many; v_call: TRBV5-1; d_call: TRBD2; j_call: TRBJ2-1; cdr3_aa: CASSDLAGGYNEQFF; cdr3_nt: TGTGCCAGCAGTGATCTAGCGGGAGGTTACAATGAGCAGTTCTTC
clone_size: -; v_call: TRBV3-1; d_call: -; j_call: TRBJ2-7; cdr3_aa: CASSQGSPSSYEQYF; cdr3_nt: TGTGCCAGCAGCCAAGGGTCCCCGAGCTCCTACGAGCAGTACTTC
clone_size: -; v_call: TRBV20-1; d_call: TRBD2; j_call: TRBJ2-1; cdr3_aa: CSARGASGSPLNEQFF; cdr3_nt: TGCAGTGCTAGAGGGGCTAGCGGGAGCCCCTTAAATGAGCAGTTCTTC
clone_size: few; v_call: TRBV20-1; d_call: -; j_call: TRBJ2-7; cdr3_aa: CSAGGVRADGQYF; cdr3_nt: TGCAGTGCTGGCGGGGTCAGGGCTGATGGGCAGTACTTC
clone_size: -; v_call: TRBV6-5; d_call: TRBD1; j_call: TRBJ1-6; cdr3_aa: CASSYTMGQGRRSPLHF; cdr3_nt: TGTGCCAGCAGTTATACAATGGGACAGGGCCGCCGATCACCCCTCCACTTT
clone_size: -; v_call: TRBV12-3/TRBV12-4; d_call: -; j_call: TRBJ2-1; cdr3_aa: CASSLALAPEQFF; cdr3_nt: TGTGCCAGCAGTTTAGCCTTAGCGCCAGAGCAGTTCTTC
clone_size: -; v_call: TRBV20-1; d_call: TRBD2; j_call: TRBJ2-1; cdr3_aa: CRPTGLAGENEQFF; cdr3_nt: TGCAGGCCAACTGGACTAGCGGGAGAAAATGAGCAGTTCTTC
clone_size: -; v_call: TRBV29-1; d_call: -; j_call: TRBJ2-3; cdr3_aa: CSVAVRLTDTQYF; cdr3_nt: TGCAGCGTTGCGGTACGACTCACAGATACGCAGTATTTT
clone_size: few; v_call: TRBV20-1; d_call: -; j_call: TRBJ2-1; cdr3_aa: CSARDLRRIARDNEQFF; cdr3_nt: TGCAGTGCTAGAGATCTCAGGAGAATAGCGAGGGACAATGAGCAGTTCTTC
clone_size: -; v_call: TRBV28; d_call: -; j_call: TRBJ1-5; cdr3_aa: CASSLQRGQGSNQPQHF; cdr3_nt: TGTGCCAGCAGTTTACAGAGAGGGCAGGGTAGCAATCAGCCCCAGCATTTT
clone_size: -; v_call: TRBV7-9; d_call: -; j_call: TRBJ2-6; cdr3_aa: CASSNGEELSGANVLTF; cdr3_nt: TGTGCCAGCAGCAACGGTGAGGAGTTGTCTGGGGCCAACGTCCTGACTTTC